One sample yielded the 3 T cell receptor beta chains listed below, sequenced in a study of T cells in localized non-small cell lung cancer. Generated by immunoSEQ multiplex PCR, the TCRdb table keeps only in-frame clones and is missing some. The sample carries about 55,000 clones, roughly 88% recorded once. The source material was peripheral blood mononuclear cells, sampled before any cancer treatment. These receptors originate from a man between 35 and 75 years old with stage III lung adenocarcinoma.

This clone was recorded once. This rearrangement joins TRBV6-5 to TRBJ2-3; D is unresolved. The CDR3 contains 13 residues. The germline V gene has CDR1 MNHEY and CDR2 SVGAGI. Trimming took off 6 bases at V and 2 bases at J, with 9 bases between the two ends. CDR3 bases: TGTGCCAGCAGCCTCGGGCTCACAGATACGCAGTATTTT. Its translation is CASSLGLTDTQYF.

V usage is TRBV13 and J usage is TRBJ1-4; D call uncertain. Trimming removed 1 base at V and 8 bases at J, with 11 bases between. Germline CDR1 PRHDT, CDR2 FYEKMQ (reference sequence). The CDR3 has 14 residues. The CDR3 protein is CASSLEGGNEKLFF. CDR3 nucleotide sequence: TGTGCCAGCAGCTTAGAAGGCGGCAACGAAAAACTGTTTTTT. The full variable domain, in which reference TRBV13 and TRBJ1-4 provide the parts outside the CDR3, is AAGVIQSPRHLIKEKRETATLKCYPIPRHDTVYWYQQGPGQDPQFLISFYEKMQSDKGSIPDRFSAQQFSDYHSELNMSSLELGDSALYFCASSLEGGNEKLFFGSGTQLSVL.

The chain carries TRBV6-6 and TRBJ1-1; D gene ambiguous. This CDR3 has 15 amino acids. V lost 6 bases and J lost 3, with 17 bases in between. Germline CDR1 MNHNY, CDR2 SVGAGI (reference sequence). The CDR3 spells CASSVVSPRDTEAFF. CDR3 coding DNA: TGTGCCAGCAGCGTAGTCTCCCCTAGGGACACTGAAGCTTTCTTT.